A single sample gave rise to the 21 T cell receptor beta chains below, sequenced in a study of shared T cell receptors in the human thymus. Repertoires were generated with immunoSEQ multiplex PCR, while TCRdb's copy carries only in-frame clones and drops some. The sample yields some 760,000 clones, 80% to 90% seen once. The same data also went into a second study, on human thymus T cells.

Material for sequencing was thymocytes. These receptors originate from a girl under two years old with a congenital heart defect.

J is TRBJ1-3 and V is TRBV7-2; no definite D call. The CDR3 has 13 amino acids. The germline V and J ends were trimmed by 2 bases and 4 bases, with 6 bases remaining between them. Germline values: CDR1 SGHTA, CDR2 FQGNSA. DNA of the CDR3: TGTGCCAGCAGCTTAATAGAAGGAAACACCATATATTTT. It specifies CASSLIEGNTIYF.

V and J are TRBV6-6 and TRBJ1-6; 8 bases match TRBD1. Germline CDR1 is MNHNY and CDR2 is SVGAGI (reference sequence). V lost 0 bases to trimming and J lost 9 bases; unmatched junction nucleotides: 7. This CDR3 comprises 16 residues. CDR3 nucleotides: TGTGCCAGCAGTTACTCGCCAGACAGGGGAGGTTCACCCCTCCACTTT. Protein sequence: CASSYSPDRGGSPLHF.

The rearrangement joins TRBV7-2 to TRBJ1-1; D might be TRBD1 (5 bases). Trimming stripped 4 bases from V and 3 bases from J, with 24 bases between. The CDR3 totals 18 residues. CDR1 and CDR2 (germline): SGHTA, FQGNSA. In DNA, the CDR3 is TGTGCCAGCAGCTACGGCCCCTCCGGGGGGGGGACTGACACTGAAGCTTTCTTT. It translates to CASSYGPSGGGTDTEAFF.

This rearrangement joins TRBV25-1 to TRBJ2-2; D is perhaps TRBD1 (5 bases). Germline values: CDR1 MGHDK, CDR2 SYGVNS. V was pared by 4 bases and J by 1 base, with 7 bases between. CDR3 size: 14 residues. CDR3 in amino acids: CASSGGQNTGELFF. In DNA, the CDR3 is TGTGCCAGCAGTGGCGGACAGAACACCGGGGAGCTGTTTTTT. Complete variable domain (other parts from reference TRBV25-1 and TRBJ2-2): EADIYQTPRYLVIGTGKKITLECSQTMGHDKMYWYQQDPGMELHLIHYSYGVNSTEKGDLSSESTVSRIRTEHFPLTLESARPSHTSQYLCASSGGQNTGELFFGEGSRLTVL.

J is TRBJ1-2 and V is TRBV28; D not resolved. V lost 1 base, J lost 4 bases, and 16 bases lay in between. The CDR3 is 16 residues long. The germline gives CDR1 MDHEN, CDR2 SYDVKM. The CDR3 coding sequence is TGTGCCAGCAGTTTATCTAGCTGGGAAGGTAGCTATGGCTACACCTTC. It codes for CASSLSSWEGSYGYTF.

The chain has TRBV5-1 and TRBJ1-2; D possibly corresponds to TRBD1 (6 bases). This CDR3 has 14 amino acids. Germline CDR1 SGHRS, CDR2 YFSETQ. Trimming took 5 bases from V and 4 from J, leaving 15 bases between them. CDR3 coding DNA: TGCGCCAGCAGTTTACAGGGAAAGAGCTATGGCTACACCTTC. The encoded protein is CASSLQGKSYGYTF. The entire variable domain, with the rest obtained from reference TRBV5-1 and TRBJ1-2, is as follows: KAGVTQTPRYLIKTRGQQVTLSCSPISGHRSVSWYQQTPGQGLQFLFEYFSETQRNKGNFPGRFSGRQFSNSRSEMNVSTLELGDSALYLCASSLQGKSYGYTFGSGTRLTVV.

J is TRBJ1-2 and V is TRBV5-6, with 7 bases fitting TRBD1. CDR1 is SGHDT and CDR2 is YYEEEE in the germline V gene. CDR3 length equals 15 residues. After removal of 4 bases from V and 4 bases from J, the junction contained 10 bases not matched to a gene. CDR3 DNA sequence: TGTGCCAGCAGCCCCCCCAAGGACAGGTCCTATGGCTACACCTTC. Translation gives CASSPPKDRSYGYTF.

The chain couples TRBV7-9 to TRBJ1-2; D may be TRBD1 (6 bases). The V and J ends lost 5 bases and 3 bases respectively, with 16 bases between them. Germline lookup yields CDR1 SEHNR and CDR2 FQNEAQ (reference sequence). The CDR3 totals 15 residues. CDR3 bases: TGTGCCAGCAGCGGCCCACAGGGTTCCCACTATGGCTACACCTTC. Translated: CASSGPQGSHYGYTF.

The chain combines TRBV6-6 with TRBJ1-2; TRBD1 aligns across 9 bases. The CDR3 is made up of 16 amino acids. Germline CDR1 is MNHNY and CDR2 is SVGAGI (reference sequence). The trim removed 0 bases at V and 6 bases at J, leaving 8 bases unmatched. The DNA for the CDR3 is TGTGCCAGCAGTTACTCGATGGTCGGGACAGGGAATGGCTACACCTTC. Its protein is CASSYSMVGTGNGYTF.

The genes are TRBV28 and TRBJ1-5; possibly TRBD1 for D (5 bases). Trimming took off 6 bases at V and 3 bases at J, with 12 bases between the two ends. Germline CDR1 and CDR2: MDHEN and SYDVKM. The CDR3 is 14 amino acids. CDR3 in amino acids: CASSLDSYNQPQHF. CDR3 coding DNA: TGTGCCAGCAGCTTAGACAGTTACAATCAGCCCCAGCATTTT.

The V gene is TRBV5-1, the J gene TRBJ2-5, with D uncertain. Trimming cost V 3 bases and J 4 bases, with 10 bases left between them. This CDR3 contains 13 residues. CDR1 and CDR2 (germline): SGHRS, YFSETQ. CDR3 DNA: TGCGCCAGCAGCTCCTCCAGGATAGAGACCCAGTACTTC. Its protein is CASSSSRIETQYF.

The chain links TRBV7-4 to TRBJ2-2; D possibly corresponds to TRBD1 (6 bases). V was cut by 1 base and J by 1 base, with 16 bases left in between. The CDR3 consists of 18 residues. Germline V gene data show CDR1 as SGHVT and CDR2 as SQSDAQ. As DNA, the CDR3 is TGTGCCAGCAGCTTAGGTCCAGACCCGGGACAGAACACCGGGGAGCTGTTTTTT. It encodes CASSLGPDPGQNTGELFF.

CDR3 amino acids: CASSFRRDRGSDEQFF. The CDR3 coding sequence is TGTGCCAGCAGCTTTAGACGGGACAGGGGTTCCGATGAGCAGTTCTTC. The J gene is TRBJ2-1, the V gene TRBV7-9, with 10 bases matching TRBD1. Germline CDR1 SEHNR, CDR2 FQNEAQ (reference sequence). Germline trimming cut 3 bases from V and 8 bases from J; bases unmatched to any gene: 10. CDR3 length equals 16 residues.

The CDR3 nucleotides are TGTGCCAGCACCCCTGGGGGGGAAGATCAGCCCCAGCATTTT. It translates to CASTPGGEDQPQHF. This chain joins TRBV27 and TRBJ1-5, with D maybe TRBD1 (5 bases). V lost 7 bases to trimming and J lost 5 bases, with 15 bases between them. This CDR3 has 14 amino acids. Looked up from germline, CDR1 is MNHEY and CDR2 is SMNVEV (reference sequence).

The DNA of the CDR3 is TGTGCCAGCAGCCTAACCCCCGGGACAGGGGCTTTCGGGAGCAATCAGCCCCAGCATTTT. Translated: CASSLTPGTGAFGSNQPQHF. This chain links TRBV5-8 with TRBJ1-5, with 10 positions matching TRBD1. V gave up 4 bases and J gave up 1 base; unmatched junction bases: 17. The CDR3 contains 20 residues. Germline assignment: CDR1 SGHTS and CDR2 YDEGEE.

This sequence joins TRBV15 and TRBJ2-5, with 7 positions matching TRBD1. Germline V lookup: CDR1 LNHNV, CDR2 YYDKDF (reference sequence). The V gene end was trimmed by 0 bases and the J gene end by 3 bases; junction bases not matched to a gene: 4. The CDR3 totals 15 residues. The CDR3 is CATSREQGPEETQYF. CDR3 nucleotides: TGTGCCACCAGCAGAGAACAGGGGCCGGAAGAGACCCAGTACTTC.

This CDR3 is CASSLIWTMGEQYF. CDR3 nucleotide sequence: TGCGCCAGCAGCTTGATATGGACTATGGGCGAGCAGTACTTC. The gene calls are TRBV5-1 and TRBJ2-7, with TRBD2 as a possible D gene (6 bases). From germline, CDR1 is SGHRS and CDR2 YFSETQ. The CDR3 sequence is 14 residues long. V gave up 1 base and J gave up 6 bases, with 14 bases separating them.

This clone was detected only a few times. The J gene is TRBJ2-1, the V gene TRBV5-1; 13 bases agree with TRBD2. V trimming: 0 bases; J trimming: 9 bases; junction bases outside the gene matches: 15. Germline CDR1 is SGHRS and CDR2 is YFSETQ. The CDR3 spans 19 residues. CDR3 nucleotides: TGCGCCAGCAGCTTGGGGGCTTCTCGAACTAGCGGGGGGGAGTCTGAGCAGTTCTTC. Translation gives CASSLGASRTSGGESEQFF.

Only one count was recorded for this clone. V gene TRBV5-1 combines with J gene TRBJ1-2; 10 positions agree with TRBD1. The CDR3 is 14 residues long. V was clipped by 2 bases and J by 5 bases; unmatched bases: 3. Germline-derived CDR1 and CDR2 are SGHRS and YFSETQ. The CDR3 reads CASSFDRGQYGYTF. The DNA of the CDR3 is TGCGCCAGCAGCTTCGACAGGGGGCAATATGGCTACACCTTC.

The gene calls are TRBV5-1 and TRBJ1-2, with a tentative D call TRBD1 (6 bases). V lost 3 bases and J 6 bases, leaving 18 bases between the germline ends. This CDR3 region has 15 residues. Germline V lookup: CDR1 SGHRS, CDR2 YFSETQ. The CDR3 loop is CASSWNPQGGNGYTF. For the CDR3, the DNA is TGCGCCAGCAGCTGGAACCCACAGGGTGGAAATGGCTACACCTTC.

This sequence joins TRBV27 and TRBJ1-2; a possible D gene is TRBD1 (6 bases). V was shortened by 4 bases and J by 4 bases, with 16 bases between the two germline ends. Germline loops: CDR1 MNHEY, CDR2 SMNVEV (reference sequence). CDR3 length: 15 amino acids. The CDR3: CASSYQGPGGYGYTF. Here the CDR3 DNA reads TGTGCCAGCAGTTACCAGGGGCCGGGGGGCTATGGCTACACCTTC.